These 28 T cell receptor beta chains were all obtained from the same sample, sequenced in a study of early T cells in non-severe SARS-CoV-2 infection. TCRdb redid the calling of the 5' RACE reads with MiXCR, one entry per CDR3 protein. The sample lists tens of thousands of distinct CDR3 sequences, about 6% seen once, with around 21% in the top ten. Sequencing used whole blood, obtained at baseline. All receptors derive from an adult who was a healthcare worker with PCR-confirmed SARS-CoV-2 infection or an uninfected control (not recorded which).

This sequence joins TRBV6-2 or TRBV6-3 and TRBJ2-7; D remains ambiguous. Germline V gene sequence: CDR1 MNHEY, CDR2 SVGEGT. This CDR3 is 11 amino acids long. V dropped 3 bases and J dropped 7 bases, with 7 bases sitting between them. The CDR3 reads CASSYLWEQYF. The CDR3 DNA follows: TGTGCCAGCAGTTATCTGTGGGAGCAGTACTTC.

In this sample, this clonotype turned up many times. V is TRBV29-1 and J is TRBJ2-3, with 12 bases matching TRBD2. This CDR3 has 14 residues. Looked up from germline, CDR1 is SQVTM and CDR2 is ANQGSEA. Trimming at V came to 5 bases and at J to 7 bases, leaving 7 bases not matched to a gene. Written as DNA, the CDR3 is TGCAGCGTTACGACTAGCGGGAGTATATATACGCAGTATTTT. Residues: CSVTTSGSIYTQYF.

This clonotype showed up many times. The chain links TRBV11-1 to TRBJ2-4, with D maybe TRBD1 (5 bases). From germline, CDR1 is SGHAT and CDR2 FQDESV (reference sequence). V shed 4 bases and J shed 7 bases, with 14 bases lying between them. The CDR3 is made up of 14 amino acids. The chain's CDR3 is CASSSGLSGNIQYF. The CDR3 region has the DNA TGTGCCAGCAGCTCCGGGCTTTCAGGGAACATTCAGTACTTC.

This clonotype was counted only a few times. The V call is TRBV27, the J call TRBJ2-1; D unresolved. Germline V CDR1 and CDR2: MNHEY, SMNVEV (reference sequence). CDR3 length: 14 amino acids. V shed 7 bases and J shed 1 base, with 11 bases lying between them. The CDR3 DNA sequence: TGTGCCAGCAAAGATCAGGATTCCTACAATGAGCAGTTCTTC. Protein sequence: CASKDQDSYNEQFF.

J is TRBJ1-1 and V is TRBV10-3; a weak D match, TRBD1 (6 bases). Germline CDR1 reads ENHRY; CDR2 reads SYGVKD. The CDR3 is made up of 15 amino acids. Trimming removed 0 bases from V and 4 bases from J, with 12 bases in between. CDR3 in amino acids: CAISESRGIGTEAFF. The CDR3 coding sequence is TGTGCCATCAGTGAGTCTAGGGGGATCGGCACTGAAGCTTTCTTT.

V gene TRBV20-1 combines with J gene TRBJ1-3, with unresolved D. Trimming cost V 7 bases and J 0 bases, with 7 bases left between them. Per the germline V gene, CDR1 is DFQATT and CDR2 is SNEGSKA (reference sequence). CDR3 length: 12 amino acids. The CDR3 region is CSVPVSGNTIYF. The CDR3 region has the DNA TGCAGTGTGCCCGTCTCTGGAAACACCATATATTTT.

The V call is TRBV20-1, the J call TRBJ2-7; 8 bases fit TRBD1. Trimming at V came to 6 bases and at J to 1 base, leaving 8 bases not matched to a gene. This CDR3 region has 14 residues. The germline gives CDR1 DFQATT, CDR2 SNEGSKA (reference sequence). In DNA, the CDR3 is TGCAGTGCACCTGGACAGGGCGCATCCTACGAGCAGTACTTC. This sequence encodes CSAPGQGASYEQYF.

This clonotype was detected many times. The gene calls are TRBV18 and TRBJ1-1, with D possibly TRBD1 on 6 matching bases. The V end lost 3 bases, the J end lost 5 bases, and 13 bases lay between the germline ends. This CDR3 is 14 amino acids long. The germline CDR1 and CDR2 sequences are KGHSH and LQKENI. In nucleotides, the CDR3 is TGTGCCAGCTCACCCCGCAGGGGTGGAACTGAAGCTTTCTTT. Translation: CASSPRRGGTEAFF. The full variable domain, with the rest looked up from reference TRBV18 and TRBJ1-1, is NAGVMQNPRHLVRRRGQEARLRCSPMKGHSHVYWYRQLPEEGLKFMVYLQKENIIDESGMPKERFSAEFPKEGPSILRIQQVVRGDSAAYFCASSPRRGGTEAFFGQGTRLTVV.

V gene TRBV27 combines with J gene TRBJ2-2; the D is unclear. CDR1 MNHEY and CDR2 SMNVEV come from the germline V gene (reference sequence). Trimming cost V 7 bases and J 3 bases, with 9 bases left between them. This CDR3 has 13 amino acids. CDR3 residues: CASISRHTGELFF. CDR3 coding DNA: TGTGCCAGCATCTCCCGACACACCGGGGAGCTGTTTTTT.

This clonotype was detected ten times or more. The CDR3 DNA sequence: TGTGCCAGCAGCCTGGGACTTCTTTCAAGGGAGACCCAGTACTTC. It yields the protein CASSLGLLSRETQYF. The rearrangement uses TRBV7-8 and TRBJ2-5; TRBD2 might be the D (6 bases). This CDR3 region has 15 residues. The V gene lost 5 bases and the J gene lost 5 bases, with 18 bases spanning the gap. The V gene's germline CDR1 is SGHVS and CDR2 FQNEAQ.

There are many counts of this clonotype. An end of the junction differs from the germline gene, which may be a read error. CDR3 DNA: TGCAGTGCTAGGGGACCAGAGAACGCTGAAGCTTTCTTT. Amino acids: CSARGPENAEAFF. The chain uses TRBV20-1 and TRBJ1-1; possibly TRBD1 for D (5 bases). The CDR3 spans 13 residues. CDR1 is DFQATT and CDR2 is SNEGSKA in the germline V gene (reference sequence).

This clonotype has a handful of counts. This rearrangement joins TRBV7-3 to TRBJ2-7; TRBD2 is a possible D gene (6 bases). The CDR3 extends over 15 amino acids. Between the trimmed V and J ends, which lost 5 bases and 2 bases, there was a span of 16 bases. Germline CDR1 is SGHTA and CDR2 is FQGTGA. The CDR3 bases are TGTGCCAGCAGCCCTGGAGGGACGGGTACCTACGAGCAGTACTTC. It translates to CASSPGGTGTYEQYF.

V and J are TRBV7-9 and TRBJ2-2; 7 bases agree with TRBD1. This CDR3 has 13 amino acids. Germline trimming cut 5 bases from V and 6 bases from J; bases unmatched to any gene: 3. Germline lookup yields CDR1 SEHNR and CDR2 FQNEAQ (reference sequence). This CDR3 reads CASSAGTAGELFF. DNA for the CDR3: TGTGCCAGCAGCGCAGGGACAGCCGGGGAGCTGTTTTTT.

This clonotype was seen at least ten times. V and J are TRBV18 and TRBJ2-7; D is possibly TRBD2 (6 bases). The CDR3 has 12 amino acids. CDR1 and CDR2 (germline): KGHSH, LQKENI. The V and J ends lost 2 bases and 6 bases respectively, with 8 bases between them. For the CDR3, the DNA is TGTGCCAGCTCACCATCCGGGAGCGAGCAGTACTTC. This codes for CASSPSGSEQYF.

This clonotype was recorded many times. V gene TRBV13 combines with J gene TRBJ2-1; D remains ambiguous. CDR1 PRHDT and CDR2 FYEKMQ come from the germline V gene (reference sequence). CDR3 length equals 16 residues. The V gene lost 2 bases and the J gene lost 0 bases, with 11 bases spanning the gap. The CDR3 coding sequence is TGTGCCAGCAGCTTACTTTCCCCGTACTCCTACAATGAGCAGTTCTTC. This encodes CASSLLSPYSYNEQFF.

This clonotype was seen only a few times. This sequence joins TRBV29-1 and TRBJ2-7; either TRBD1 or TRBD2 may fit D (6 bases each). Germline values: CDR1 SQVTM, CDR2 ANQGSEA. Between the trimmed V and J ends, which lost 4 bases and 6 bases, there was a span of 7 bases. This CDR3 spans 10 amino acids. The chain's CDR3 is CSVAGAEQYF. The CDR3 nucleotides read TGCAGCGTTGCGGGGGCCGAGCAGTACTTC.

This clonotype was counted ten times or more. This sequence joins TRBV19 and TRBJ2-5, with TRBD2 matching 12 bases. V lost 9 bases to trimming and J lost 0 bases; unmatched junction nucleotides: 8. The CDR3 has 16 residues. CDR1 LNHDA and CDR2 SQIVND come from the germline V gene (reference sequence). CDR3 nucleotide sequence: TGTGCCAGCAGAGCCCGGACTAGCGGGGACCAAGAGACCCAGTACTTC. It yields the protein CASRARTSGDQETQYF.

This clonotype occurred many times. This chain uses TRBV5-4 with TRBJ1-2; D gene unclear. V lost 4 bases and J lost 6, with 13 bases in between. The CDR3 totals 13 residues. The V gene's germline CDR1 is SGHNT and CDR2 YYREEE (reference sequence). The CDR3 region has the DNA TGTGCCAGCAGCACGGAACCCGCCCATGGCTACACCTTC. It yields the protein CASSTEPAHGYTF. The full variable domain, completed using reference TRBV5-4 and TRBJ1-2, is ETGVTQSPTHLIKTRGQQVTLRCSSQSGHNTVSWYQQALGQGPQFIFQYYREEENGRGNFPPRFSGLQFPNYSSELNVNALELDDSALYLCASSTEPAHGYTFGSGTRLTVV.

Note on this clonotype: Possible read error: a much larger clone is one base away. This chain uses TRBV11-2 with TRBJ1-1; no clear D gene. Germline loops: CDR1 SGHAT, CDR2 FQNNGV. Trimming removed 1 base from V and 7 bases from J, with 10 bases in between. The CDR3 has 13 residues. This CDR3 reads CASSLGPGGEAFF. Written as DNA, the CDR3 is TGTGCCAGCAGCTTAGGACCAGGAGGTGAAGCTTTCTTT.

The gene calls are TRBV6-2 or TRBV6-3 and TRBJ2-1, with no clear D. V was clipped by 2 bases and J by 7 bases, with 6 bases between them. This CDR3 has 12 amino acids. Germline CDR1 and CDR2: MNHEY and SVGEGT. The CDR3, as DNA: TGTGCCAGCAGTTACGGTAGTAATGAGCAGTTCTTC. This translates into CASSYGSNEQFF.

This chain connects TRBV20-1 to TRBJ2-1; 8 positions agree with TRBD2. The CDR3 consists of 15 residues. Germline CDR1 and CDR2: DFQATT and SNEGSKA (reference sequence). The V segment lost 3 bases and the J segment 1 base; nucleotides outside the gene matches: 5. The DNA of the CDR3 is TGCAGTGCTAGTGAGCGGGGGCTGTCCTACAATGAGCAGTTCTTC. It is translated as CSASERGLSYNEQFF.

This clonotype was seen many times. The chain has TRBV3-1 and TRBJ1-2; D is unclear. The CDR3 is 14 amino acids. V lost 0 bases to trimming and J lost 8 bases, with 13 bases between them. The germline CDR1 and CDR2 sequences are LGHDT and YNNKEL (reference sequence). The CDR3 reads CASSQDQTGDGYTF. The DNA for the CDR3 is TGTGCCAGCAGCCAAGATCAAACCGGTGACGGCTACACCTTC.

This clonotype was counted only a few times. CDR3: CASSEGYRHLTGELFF. Written as DNA, the CDR3 is TGTGCCAGCAGTGAGGGGTATCGGCATTTGACCGGGGAGCTGTTTTTT. The chain recombines TRBV6-1 with TRBJ2-2; no clear D. V dropped 3 bases and J dropped 5 bases, with 16 bases sitting between them. The CDR3 consists of 16 residues. Germline V gene sequence: CDR1 MNHNS, CDR2 SASEGT.

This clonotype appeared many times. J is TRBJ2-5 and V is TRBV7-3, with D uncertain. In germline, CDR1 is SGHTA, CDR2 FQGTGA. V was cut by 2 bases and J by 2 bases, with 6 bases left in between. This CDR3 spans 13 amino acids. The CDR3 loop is CASSLSAQETQYF. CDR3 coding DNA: TGTGCCAGCAGCTTATCAGCTCAAGAGACCCAGTACTTC.

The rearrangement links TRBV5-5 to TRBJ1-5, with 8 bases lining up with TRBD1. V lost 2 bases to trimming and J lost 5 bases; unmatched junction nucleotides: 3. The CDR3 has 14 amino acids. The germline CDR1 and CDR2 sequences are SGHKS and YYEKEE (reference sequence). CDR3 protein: CASSFGQGDQPQHF. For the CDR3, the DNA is TGTGCCAGCAGCTTTGGACAGGGTGATCAGCCCCAGCATTTT.

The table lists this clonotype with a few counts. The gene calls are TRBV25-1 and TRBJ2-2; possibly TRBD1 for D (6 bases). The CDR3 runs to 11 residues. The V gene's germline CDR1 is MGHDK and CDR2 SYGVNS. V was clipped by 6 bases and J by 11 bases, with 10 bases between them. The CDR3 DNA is TGTGCCAGCAGCCCAGGGGACGAGCTGTTTTTT. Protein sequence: CASSPGDELFF.

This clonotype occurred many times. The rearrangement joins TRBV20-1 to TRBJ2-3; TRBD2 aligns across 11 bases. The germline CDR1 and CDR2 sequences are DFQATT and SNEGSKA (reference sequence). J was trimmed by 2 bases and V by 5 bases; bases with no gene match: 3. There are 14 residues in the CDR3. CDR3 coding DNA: TGCAGTGCTCTGACTAGCGGGAACACAGATACGCAGTATTTT. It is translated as CSALTSGNTDTQYF.

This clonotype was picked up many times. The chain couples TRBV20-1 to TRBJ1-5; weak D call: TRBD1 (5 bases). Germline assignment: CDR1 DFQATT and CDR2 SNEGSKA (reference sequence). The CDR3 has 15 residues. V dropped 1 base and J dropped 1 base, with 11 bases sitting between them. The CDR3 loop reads CSARGGAASNQPQHF. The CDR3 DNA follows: TGCAGTGCTAGAGGCGGGGCGGCAAGCAATCAGCCCCAGCATTTT.